The T cell receptor beta chain under discussion was sequenced for a study of naive and memory T cell subsets. Sequential positive selection took CD4 T cells first, then CD8 T cells. Overall study results and limits: Over 90% of naive TCR sequences appeared only once, unlike memory subsets.

The CDR3 has 18 residues. The germline V gene has CDR1 PRHDT and CDR2 FYEKMQ (reference sequence). V dropped 2 bases and J dropped 1 base, with 15 bases sitting between them. This clonotype showed up just a few times. Antigen unknown. Both TRBC1 and TRBC2 were covered by a beta constant-region primer of two equimolar oligonucleotides. TCRdb re-analysed the UMI-ligation and nested PCR reads in MiXCR, keeping a single row per CDR3 protein. The table shows around 160,000 distinct CDR3 sequences, with about 18% occurring only once. The chain recombines TRBV13 with TRBJ2-6, with D perhaps TRBD1 (6 bases). This receptor was taken from a human donor in good health. The sample comprised naive CD4+ T cells from blood. The CDR3: CASSLRLGQPSGANVLTF. CDR3 nucleotides: TGTGCCAGCAGCTTACGGCTTGGACAGCCTTCTGGGGCCAACGTCCTGACTTTC.